The 20 T cell receptor beta chains in this list originate from one sample, sequenced in a study of T cells in Graves' hyperthyroidism and ophthalmopathy. Amplified TCR beta CDR3 regions derived from RNA transcripts. The HTBI primer set served for first-round RT-PCR of the TCR CDR3. TCRdb reprocessed the multiplex PCR reads via MiXCR and lists one record per CDR3 protein. Among around 720,000 distinct CDR3 sequences listed, 35% were seen once. Sequencing used blood. Every receptor here comes from a woman in her thirties or forties with Graves' hyperthyroidism.

This clonotype was recorded many times. This chain links TRBV2 with TRBJ1-1, with D perhaps matching TRBD1 (5 bases). The V and J ends lost 1 base and 11 bases respectively, with 11 bases between them. The CDR3 spans 12 residues. Germline assignment: CDR1 SNHLY and CDR2 FYNNEI. The CDR3: CASSEGSGSAFF. The CDR3 DNA follows: TGTGCCAGCAGTGAAGGGTCAGGGTCGGCTTTCTTT.

The chain carries TRBV24-1 and TRBJ2-6; possible D gene TRBD1, 6 bases. The CDR3 is made up of 17 amino acids. Trimming pared 3 bases from V and 4 bases from J, leaving 15 bases between. From germline, CDR1 is KGHDR and CDR2 SFDVKD. The CDR3 loop reads CATSDAQQGSGANVLTF. DNA for the CDR3: TGTGCCACCAGTGATGCCCAACAGGGTTCGGGGGCCAACGTCCTGACTTTC.

In its sample, this clonotype was seen a few times. The J gene is TRBJ2-2, the V gene TRBV7-6; D is unclear. The CDR3 consists of 18 residues. Germline V gene lookup returns CDR1 SGHVS and CDR2 FNYEAQ. Trimming removed 5 bases from V and 0 bases from J, with 19 bases in between. CDR3 loop: CASSPRYTVTTNTGELFF. The DNA for the CDR3 is TGTGCCAGCAGCCCCCGGTACACGGTGACCACGAACACCGGGGAGCTGTTTTTT.

This clonotype was seen many times. The chain is built from TRBV10-3 and TRBJ1-5, with D possibly being TRBD1 (5 bases). From germline, CDR1 is ENHRY and CDR2 SYGVKD. The V gene lost 4 bases and the J gene lost 5 bases, with 9 bases spanning the gap. The CDR3 is made up of 13 amino acids. CDR3 nucleotide sequence: TGTGCCATCAGTGGCAGGGCTGATCAGCCCCAGCATTTT. Translating it yields CAISGRADQPQHF.

At least ten counts were recorded for this clonotype. The V gene is TRBV20-1, the J gene TRBJ2-7; possibly TRBD1 for D (5 bases). Trimming cost V 4 bases and J 3 bases, with 10 bases left between them. The V gene's germline CDR1 is DFQATT and CDR2 SNEGSKA (reference sequence). There are 12 residues in the CDR3. This CDR3 is CSAMPTVYEQYF. The CDR3 nucleotides read TGCAGTGCTATGCCGACAGTCTACGAGCAGTACTTC.

The chain employs TRBV6-5 and TRBJ2-2, with 7 bases that match TRBD1. CDR3 length: 15 amino acids. CDR1 and CDR2 (germline): MNHEY, SVGAGI. Losses at the gene ends were 0 bases for V and 7 bases for J; bases not matched to a gene: 5. Written as DNA, the CDR3 is TGTGCCAGCAGTTACTCTGACAGGGTCGACGGGGAGCTGTTTTTT. Its protein is CASSYSDRVDGELFF.

V usage is TRBV2 and J usage is TRBJ2-2; a weak D match, TRBD2 (6 bases). CDR1 and CDR2 from the germline V gene are SNHLY and FYNNEI. The V end was cut by 2 bases, the J end by 4 bases, with 8 bases between. This CDR3 spans 14 amino acids. The CDR3 region is CASSENGGTGELFF. CDR3 coding DNA: TGTGCCAGCAGTGAAAACGGGGGCACCGGGGAGCTGTTTTTT.

The gene calls are TRBV27 and TRBJ1-2; TRBD1 agrees at 8 bases. The germline CDR1 and CDR2 sequences are MNHEY and SMNVEV (reference sequence). CDR3 length: 14 residues. Trimming at V came to 6 bases and at J to 5 bases, leaving 8 bases not matched to a gene. The CDR3 loop reads CASRDWGQDYGYTF. CDR3 nucleotide sequence: TGTGCCAGCAGAGATTGGGGACAGGATTATGGCTACACCTTC.

The CDR3 loop is CASSLILGPMNTEAFF. CDR3 sequence (DNA): TGTGCCAGCAGTTTAATACTGGGGCCGATGAACACTGAAGCTTTCTTT. The rearrangement joins TRBV7-6 to TRBJ1-1; D perhaps matches TRBD1 (5 bases). CDR3 length equals 16 residues. The V gene's germline CDR1 is SGHVS and CDR2 FNYEAQ. Trimming took 6 bases from V and 0 from J, leaving 17 bases between them.

This clonotype was recorded a few times. This chain joins TRBV6-5 and TRBJ1-5; possible D gene TRBD1, 6 bases. Germline CDR1 reads MNHEY; CDR2 reads SVGAGI. The CDR3 consists of 15 residues. V gave up 5 bases and J gave up 0 bases, with 11 bases separating them. CDR3 coding DNA: TGTGCCAGCAGTGACAGGACATATAGCAATCAGCCCCAGCATTTT. Translating gives CASSDRTYSNQPQHF.

About this clonotype itself: A much larger clone lies a single base off, so this may be a read error. V and J are TRBV12-3 or TRBV12-4 and TRBJ1-1; D might be TRBD1 (5 bases). V lost 11 bases and J lost 11, with 18 bases in between. There are 11 residues in the CDR3. The CDR3 nucleotides read TGTGCCGCTAGGGGACGATTGTATGCTTTCTTT. This encodes CAARGRLYAFF.

This clonotype was seen a few times. The chain couples TRBV29-1 to TRBJ2-6, with TRBD1 identical over 8 bases. Germline V gene sequence: CDR1 SQVTM, CDR2 ANQGSEA. V was pared by 5 bases and J by 0 bases, with 6 bases of the junction left unmatched. CDR3 size: 16 residues. The CDR3 loop reads CSVFWTGPSGANVLTF. CDR3 nucleotide sequence: TGCAGCGTTTTTTGGACAGGGCCCTCTGGGGCCAACGTCCTGACTTTC.

V gene TRBV5-8 combines with J gene TRBJ2-7; 8 positions agree with TRBD1. CDR1 and CDR2 (germline): SGHTS, YDEGEE. This CDR3 region has 14 residues. Trimming took 4 bases from V and 10 from J; bases not matched to a gene: 13. DNA for the CDR3: TGTGCCAGCAGCGCTTACAACACAGGGGGTAGCCAGTACTTC. It is translated as CASSAYNTGGSQYF.

The chain joins TRBV6-6 to TRBJ2-7; 8 positions match TRBD1. Trimming at V came to 4 bases and at J to 13 bases, leaving 15 bases not matched to a gene. This CDR3 spans 14 amino acids. Germline assignment: CDR1 MNHNY and CDR2 SVGAGI (reference sequence). The CDR3 is CASSFSLHGQGQYF. CDR3 sequence (DNA): TGTGCCAGCAGTTTCTCCCTACACGGACAGGGCCAATACTTC.

The chain uses TRBV2 and TRBJ1-1; maybe TRBD1 (5 bases). The CDR3 runs 14 residues. V dropped 6 bases and J dropped 4 bases, with 15 bases sitting between them. Germline loops: CDR1 SNHLY, CDR2 FYNNEI. The CDR3 sequence is CASRGLAGGTEAFF. The CDR3 DNA reads TGTGCCAGCAGGGGACTAGCGGGAGGCACTGAAGCTTTCTTT. Variable domain in full (rest from reference TRBV2 and TRBJ1-1): EPEVTQTPSHQVTQMGQEVILRCVPISNHLYFYWYRQILGQKVEFLVSFYNNEISEKSEIFDDQFSVERPDGSNFTLKIRSTKLEDSAMYFCASRGLAGGTEAFFGQGTRLTVV.

This clonotype came up many times. The V gene is TRBV19, the J gene TRBJ1-1; no firm D call. The CDR3 is 11 residues long. The V and J ends lost 5 bases and 7 bases respectively, with 8 bases between them. Germline V lookup: CDR1 LNHDA, CDR2 SQIVND (reference sequence). The CDR3 reads CASSGQSEAFF. In nucleotides, the CDR3 is TGTGCCAGTAGTGGCCAGAGTGAAGCTTTCTTT.

In this sample, this clonotype turned up a few times. The CDR3: CASSSGYNEQFF. DNA for the CDR3: TGTGCCAGCAGTTCTGGGTACAATGAGCAGTTCTTC. The chain combines TRBV6-5 with TRBJ2-7; D unresolved. The DNA end lines up better with TRBJ2-1; the J call may be wrong. The CDR3 has 12 residues. Per germline, CDR1 MNHEY and CDR2 SVGAGI.

The chain uses TRBV12-3 or TRBV12-4 and TRBJ1-2; D is unresolved. This CDR3 region has 14 residues. The V gene lost 5 bases and the J gene lost 8 bases, with 18 bases spanning the gap. CDR3 region: CASSPLDGISGYTF. In DNA, the CDR3 is TGTGCCAGCAGTCCCCTCGACGGGATCTCGGGCTACACCTTC.

This clonotype has just a few counts. One end of the junction is discordant with germline, which a read error may explain. V usage is TRBV5-1 and J usage is TRBJ2-5; 10 bases align to TRBD1. CDR1 is SGHRS and CDR2 is YFSETQ in the germline V gene. This CDR3 has 15 residues. CDR3 sequence (DNA): TGTGCCAGCAGCCTCGGGACAGGGGTGCTCGAGACCCAGTACTTC. Amino acid sequence: CASSLGTGVLETQYF.

The sample holds many counts of this clonotype. The chain couples TRBV9 to TRBJ1-5; D perhaps matches TRBD1 (5 bases). CDR1 is SGDLS, CDR2 YYNGEE, per germline. V was cut by 3 bases and J by 0 bases, with 10 bases left in between. The length of the CDR3 is 15 residues. The CDR3 DNA follows: TGTGCCAGCAGCGCGTTGGGGGGTAGCAATCAGCCCCAGCATTTT. As protein: CASSALGGSNQPQHF.